Described below is a single T cell receptor beta chain sequence and its context. This clonotype was picked up many times. Its antigen has not been determined. The record has no base qualities; no much larger clone is one base away. Sequenced on an Illumina HiSeq 1500. TCRdb reworked the public reads: Q25 trimming with fastp, MiXCR clone assembly, productive beta chains retained. One record per CDR3 amino acid sequence lists the most common genes and DNA. The sample records hundreds of thousands of distinct CDR3 sequences, about 7% of which are singletons. 6.5% of the sample is held by the ten biggest clonotypes. This record comes from a study of T cell repertoires in cytomegalovirus infection (dated 2019 in TCRdb). A note on the overall study: Because public TCR beta signatures pointed to carriage of CMV infection together with the matching HLA type, the HLA type of each donor mattered for the analysis. What the work shows at the level of the full study, not this receptor alone: The ex vivo response was dominated by HLA-C-restricted CMV-specific TCR beta clonotypes, and the single most frequent clonotype in two of eight donors was supplied by these HLA-C-restricted clonotypes. In both this cohort and an independent roughly 350-donor cohort, the cumulative frequency of public TCR beta family members distinguished carriers of CMV infection plus the relevant HLA type.

The CDR3 holds 16 amino acids from the cysteine to the phenylalanine. The entry retains the CDR3 DNA only, 48 bases that are in frame from base 1. CDR1 SGHTA and CDR2 FQGNSA are derived from the germline V gene. V gives up 0 bases and J gives up 3 bases, and the segment between their germline ends measures 14 bases. The sample taken for sequencing was PBMCs. The V and J segments used are TRBV7-2 and TRBJ1-2; the D gene is perhaps TRBD1, from 5 matching bases. The clonotype originates from a human donor in good health (CMV status not recorded). Some clones in this sample may be carry-over from other donors' samples. The CDR3: CASSLASVGGYYGYTF. The nucleotide sequence is TGTGCCAGCAGCTTAGCGTCGGTGGGGGGGTACTATGGCTACACCTTC. Full variable domain (CDR3 extended with the reference TRBV7-2 and TRBJ1-2 proteins): GAGVSQSPSNKVTEKGKDVELRCDPISGHTALYWYRQSLGQGLEFLIYFQGNSAPDKSGLPSDRFSAERTGGSVSTLTIQRTQQEDSAVYLCASSLASVGGYYGYTFGSGTRLTVV.